The clone carrying this TCR beta chain was counted ten times or more. As yet, its antigen is unknown. This specimen comes from a study of human T cells and chemical hapten exposure. For the study at large: The study traced per-sample TCR yield variation mainly to small differences in pooled library volumes.

During construction of the library, unique molecular identifiers were attached to individual cDNA molecules for quantitative, reproducible TCR counting. Original analysis: Individual samples carried between about 23,224 and 700,000 TCRs, with 95,638 as the median. TCRdb recomputed calls from the RACE reads with MiXCR, one row per CDR3 protein. TCRdb, rather than the study authors, made the V and J calls. This table has some 78,000 distinct CDR3 sequences, over 8.5% appearing once. General observations from the study: Following DPC sensitization, TCRs present above 1 in 1000 frequency showed no change.

Noted time point: healthy volunteer bleed at 6 weeks. Unfractionated whole blood yielded total RNA. V lost 4 bases and J 3 bases, leaving 25 bases between the germline ends. Looked up from germline, CDR1 is SGDLS and CDR2 is YYNGEE. The CDR3 loop spans 18 amino acids. The sequence came from a male donor in good health. Some clones in this sample may be carry-over from other donors' samples. The specimen was whole blood. The chain uses TRBV9 and TRBJ1-2, with a possible D match to TRBD1 (5 bases). CDR3 sequence: CASSPRMTVISGHYGYTF. The CDR3 nucleotides read TGTGCCAGCAGCCCCCGTATGACAGTGATAAGTGGGCACTATGGCTACACCTTC.